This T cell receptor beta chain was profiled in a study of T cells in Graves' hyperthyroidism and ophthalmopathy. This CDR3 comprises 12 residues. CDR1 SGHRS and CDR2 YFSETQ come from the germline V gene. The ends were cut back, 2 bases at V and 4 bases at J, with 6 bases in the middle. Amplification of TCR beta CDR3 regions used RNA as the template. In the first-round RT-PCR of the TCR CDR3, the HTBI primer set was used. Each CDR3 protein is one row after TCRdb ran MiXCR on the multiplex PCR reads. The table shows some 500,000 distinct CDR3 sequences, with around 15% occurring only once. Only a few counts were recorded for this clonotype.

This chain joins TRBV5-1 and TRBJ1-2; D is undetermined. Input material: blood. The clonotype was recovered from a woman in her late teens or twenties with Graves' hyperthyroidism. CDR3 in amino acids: CASSFETYGYTF. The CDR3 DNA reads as TGCGCCAGCAGCTTCGAGACCTATGGCTACACCTTC.